The 27 T cell receptor beta chains in this list originate from one sample, sequenced in a study of T cell clonotyping in hematopoietic cell transplantation. Here immunoSEQ multiplex PCR was the method, and the copy in TCRdb shows in-frame clones only, minus some. The sample lists about 69,000 clones, around 94% seen once, with 1.6% in the top ten. Sequenced: peripheral blood mononuclear cells. Receptors originate from a man in his fifties or sixties in good health. Some clones in this sample may be carry-over from other donors' samples.

The genes are TRBV28 and TRBJ1-5, with D tentatively TRBD1 (6 bases). The CDR3 extends over 18 amino acids. The germline gives CDR1 MDHEN, CDR2 SYDVKM. Trimming took 4 bases from V and 0 from J, leaving 19 bases between them. The DNA of the CDR3 is TGTGCCAGCAGTTCGACAGGCCCAAATGTTTATAGCAATCAGCCCCAGCATTTT. Translated: CASSSTGPNVYSNQPQHF.

This chain connects TRBV29-1 to TRBJ2-5, with 8 bases that match TRBD2. The V and J ends lost 6 bases and 5 bases, in that order; junction bases with no gene match: 20. This CDR3 is 17 amino acids long. The V gene's germline CDR1 is SQVTM and CDR2 ANQGSEA. The CDR3 DNA reads as TGCAGCGTCCCCCTCCGGAGCGGGGGATCAACTGCGGAGACCCAGTACTTC. Residues: CSVPLRSGGSTAETQYF.

The chain joins TRBV28 to TRBJ2-7; 10 bases line up with TRBD1. The ends lost 1 base at V and 6 bases at J; junction bases unmatched: 6. Germline values: CDR1 MDHEN, CDR2 SYDVKM. The CDR3 is 15 residues long. The CDR3 nucleotides are TGTGCCAGCAGTTTATTCCGGGACAGGGGTTCCGAGCAGTACTTC. Residues: CASSLFRDRGSEQYF.

The CDR3 here is CASRGGSGQPQHF. The CDR3 region has the DNA TGCGCCAGCAGGGGAGGGTCAGGCCAGCCCCAGCATTTT. The V call is TRBV5-1, the J call TRBJ1-5; D remains ambiguous. The V end was cut by 5 bases, the J end by 7 bases, with 13 bases between. Germline CDR1 is SGHRS and CDR2 is YFSETQ. The CDR3 has 13 residues.

The CDR3 DNA follows: TGTGCCAGCAGTGACTCGCCAGGGGGCATCTATGGCTACACCTTC. It translates to CASSDSPGGIYGYTF. V usage is TRBV6-4 and J usage is TRBJ1-2; 8 bases line up with TRBD1. Germline V gene lookup returns CDR1 MRHNA and CDR2 SNTAGT. The CDR3 sequence is 15 residues long. The junction had 4 bases not matched to a gene; V was cut back by 0 bases and J by 4 bases.

The genes are TRBV6-5 and TRBJ2-1, with 8 positions matching TRBD1. The CDR3 runs to 13 residues. CDR1 MNHEY and CDR2 SVGAGI come from the germline V gene. With V trimmed by 5 bases and J by 6 bases, 3 bases remained unmatched. CDR3 nucleotide sequence: TGTGCCAGCAGTCTGGACAGGGTCAATGAGCAGTTCTTC. Encoded protein: CASSLDRVNEQFF.

This chain uses TRBV5-4 with TRBJ2-5, with D perhaps TRBD2 (7 bases). The V and J ends lost 4 bases and 5 bases respectively, with 18 bases between them. Germline V lookup: CDR1 SGHNT, CDR2 YYREEE (reference sequence). CDR3 length equals 15 residues. The CDR3 sequence: CASSLPLAGAETQYF. As DNA, the CDR3 is TGTGCCAGCAGCCTCCCGTTGGCGGGGGCGGAGACCCAGTACTTC. Looking up the rest from reference TRBV5-4 and TRBJ2-5 gives the full variable domain: ETGVTQSPTHLIKTRGQQVTLRCSSQSGHNTVSWYQQALGQGPQFIFQYYREEENGRGNFPPRFSGLQFPNYSSELNVNALELDDSALYLCASSLPLAGAETQYFGPGTRLLVL.

This chain joins TRBV6-5 and TRBJ1-2; D is possibly TRBD1 (5 bases). The CDR3 loop spans 12 amino acids. Trimming removed 0 bases from V and 7 bases from J, with 6 bases in between. CDR1 MNHEY and CDR2 SVGAGI come from the germline V gene. The CDR3 loop is CASSYSGGGYTF. The CDR3, as DNA: TGTGCCAGCAGTTACTCTGGGGGTGGCTACACCTTC.

With respect to this clone: The junction does not match germline at one end; this may be a read error. This same CDR3 is encoded by further DNA sequences in the sample. The chain couples TRBV7-2 to TRBJ2-3; D gene uncertain. Germline V lookup: CDR1 SGHTA, CDR2 FQGNSA. This CDR3 is 14 amino acids long. CDR3 in amino acids: CASSLKNSPNTQYF. The CDR3 nucleotides are TGTGCTAGCAGCCTCAAGAACTCGCCAAATACGCAGTATTTT.

The chain carries TRBV5-6 and TRBJ2-7, with D hard to call. CDR1 is SGHDT, CDR2 YYEEEE, per germline. V shed 0 bases and J shed 4 bases, with 14 bases lying between them. The CDR3 is made up of 15 amino acids. CDR3 nucleotides: TGTGCCAGCAGCTTGGTAGGCACTCTGAGGTACGAGCAGTACTTC. Its translation: CASSLVGTLRYEQYF.

This clone was observed a single time. This chain joins TRBV18 and TRBJ1-1, with D uncertain. Trimming removed 2 bases from V and 4 bases from J, with 8 bases in between. Germline V CDR1 and CDR2: KGHSH, LQKENI. CDR3 length equals 13 residues. In DNA form, the CDR3 reads TGTGCCAGCTCACCAATTTCCGGCACTGAAGCTTTCTTT. This translates into CASSPISGTEAFF.

This chain's CDR3 is CASSLDLSRYEQYF. The CDR3 coding sequence is TGTGCCAGCAGTCTAGACTTGAGCCGCTACGAGCAGTACTTC. The V call is TRBV11-3, the J call TRBJ2-7, with D unresolved. CDR3 length: 14 residues. Germline V gene lookup returns CDR1 SGHNT and CDR2 YENEEA. V was cut by 6 bases and J by 3 bases, with 15 bases left in between.

The chain uses TRBV5-4 and TRBJ2-2, with 12 bases lining up with TRBD2. Losses at the gene ends were 1 base for V and 4 bases for J; bases not matched to a gene: 14. In germline, CDR1 is SGHNT, CDR2 YYREEE (reference sequence). The CDR3 has 20 residues. CDR3 in DNA: TGTGCCAGCAGCTTGTCTGTATCTAGCGGGAGGGCCAGTAGCACCGGGGAGCTGTTTTTT. Amino acid sequence: CASSLSVSSGRASSTGELFF.

The chain employs TRBV29-1 and TRBJ2-1, with D perhaps matching TRBD1 (6 bases). Germline lookup yields CDR1 SQVTM and CDR2 ANQGSEA. Trimming cost V 7 bases and J 2 bases, with 27 bases left between them. There are 18 residues in the CDR3. CDR3 DNA sequence: TGCAGCGGACGTACAGGGCAGCTTCTAGGACTTCCCTACAATGAGCAGTTCTTC. It encodes CSGRTGQLLGLPYNEQFF.

The rearrangement joins TRBV9 to TRBJ1-3, with D perhaps TRBD1 (5 bases). The V end lost 5 bases, the J end lost 0 bases, and 12 bases lay between the germline ends. The CDR3 consists of 15 residues. Looked up from germline, CDR1 is SGDLS and CDR2 is YYNGEE. The CDR3 protein is CASSGGRTSGNTIYF. CDR3 sequence (DNA): TGTGCCAGCAGTGGGGGTCGGACCTCTGGAAACACCATATATTTT.

V gene TRBV5-6 combines with J gene TRBJ1-1; D unclear. The germline V gene has CDR1 SGHDT and CDR2 YYEEEE. V gave up 2 bases and J gave up 3 bases, with 2 bases separating them. The CDR3 runs 11 residues. The CDR3 DNA reads as TGTGCCAGCAGCTTTCACACTGAAGCTTTCTTT. As protein: CASSFHTEAFF. The variable domain in full, completed from reference TRBV5-6 and TRBJ1-1, reads DAGVTQSPTHLIKTRGQQVTLRCSPKSGHDTVSWYQQALGQGPQFIFQYYEEEERQRGNFPDRFSGHQFPNYSSELNVNALLLGDSALYLCASSFHTEAFFGQGTRLTVV.

The chain recombines TRBV10-3 with TRBJ1-5; the D gene is possibly TRBD1 (6 bases). The CDR3 sequence is 14 residues long. Looked up from germline, CDR1 is ENHRY and CDR2 is SYGVKD. Between the trimmed V and J ends, which lost 2 bases and 6 bases, there was a span of 11 bases. CDR3 in amino acids: CAISEEQTGQPQHF. The CDR3 bases are TGTGCCATCAGTGAGGAACAGACAGGTCAGCCCCAGCATTTT.

The chain carries TRBV7-9 and TRBJ1-2; TRBD1 aligns across 9 bases. Looked up from germline, CDR1 is SEHNR and CDR2 is FQNEAQ (reference sequence). The CDR3 contains 14 residues. V was pared by 6 bases and J by 5 bases, with 7 bases of the junction left unmatched. The CDR3 here is CASSGGQGKYGYTF. Here the CDR3 DNA reads TGTGCCAGCAGTGGGGGACAGGGCAAATATGGCTACACCTTC.

The chain carries TRBV6-1 and TRBJ1-6; a weak D match, TRBD1 (5 bases). Trimming took 7 bases from V and 5 from J, leaving 15 bases between them. From germline, CDR1 is MNHNS and CDR2 SASEGT. The CDR3 spans 15 residues. CDR3 nucleotides: TGTGCCAGCATCCTGGGGCTCCCCGATAATTCACCCCTCCACTTT. This codes for CASILGLPDNSPLHF.

This chain connects TRBV10-3 to TRBJ1-1; 8 bases match TRBD1. The CDR3 covers 14 residues. Germline loops: CDR1 ENHRY, CDR2 SYGVKD. The V gene end was trimmed by 7 bases and the J gene end by 5 bases; junction bases not matched to a gene: 9. In nucleotides, the CDR3 is TGTGCCATCAAAATGCAGGGGGCGGAAACTGAAGCTTTCTTT. Encoded protein: CAIKMQGAETEAFF.

The genes are TRBV5-4 and TRBJ1-2; D is possibly TRBD1 (6 bases). Germline V lookup: CDR1 SGHNT, CDR2 YYREEE (reference sequence). This CDR3 comprises 14 residues. With 2 bases removed from V and 7 bases from J, the gap between germline ends came to 15 bases. CDR3 DNA: TGTGCCAGCAGCTTTCGGGGGGCATATGGTGGCTACACCTTC. Its protein is CASSFRGAYGGYTF.

The rearrangement joins TRBV27 to TRBJ2-7, with 8 bases fitting TRBD1. The CDR3 is made up of 15 amino acids. The V gene's germline CDR1 is MNHEY and CDR2 SMNVEV (reference sequence). The V segment lost 4 bases and the J segment 2 bases; nucleotides outside the gene matches: 7. CDR3 amino acids: CASSYRTGSAYEQYF. The CDR3 DNA follows: TGTGCCAGCAGTTATCGGACAGGGTCGGCCTACGAGCAGTACTTC.

The chain couples TRBV7-2 to TRBJ2-7, with a possible D match to TRBD1 (6 bases). The ends were cut back, 4 bases at V and 0 bases at J, with 10 bases in the middle. The CDR3 consists of 14 residues. The V gene's germline CDR1 is SGHTA and CDR2 FQGNSA. CDR3 bases: TGTGCCAGCAGCTCCAACAGGGTCTCCTACGAGCAGTACTTC. This sequence encodes CASSSNRVSYEQYF.

On this clone: Different DNA sequences within this sample yield the same CDR3. This chain links TRBV19 with TRBJ1-1; 9 bases map to TRBD1. The length of the CDR3 is 14 residues. Germline assignment: CDR1 LNHDA and CDR2 SQIVND (reference sequence). V lost 3 bases to trimming and J lost 6 bases; unmatched junction nucleotides: 5. CDR3 coding DNA: TGTGCCAGTAGTATCGGACAGGGGCTTCCTGAAGCTTTCTTT. Its protein product is CASSIGQGLPEAFF. The full variable domain, completed using reference TRBV19 and TRBJ1-1, is DGGITQSPKYLFRKEGQNVTLSCEQNLNHDAMYWYRQDPGQGLRLIYYSQIVNDFQKGDIAEGYSVSREKKESFPLTVTSAQKNPTAFYLCASSIGQGLPEAFFGQGTRLTVV.

CDR3 protein: CASSDWRGRQETQYF. Written as DNA, the CDR3 is TGTGCCAGCAGTGATTGGCGGGGGAGACAAGAGACCCAGTACTTC. The rearrangement joins TRBV2 to TRBJ2-5, with TRBD2 identical over 7 bases. The CDR3 loop spans 15 amino acids. Germline values: CDR1 SNHLY, CDR2 FYNNEI. V lost 3 bases, J lost 2 bases, and 6 bases stayed unmatched.

The V gene is TRBV7-2, the J gene TRBJ2-2; 9 bases match TRBD1. The CDR3 has 15 residues. V dropped 1 base and J dropped 7; count of bases not matched to a gene: 4. Germline CDR1 and CDR2: SGHTA and FQGNSA. Written as DNA, the CDR3 is TGTGCCAGCAGCTTAGACAGGGGGCAGATCGGGGAGCTGTTTTTT. This translates into CASSLDRGQIGELFF.

V and J are TRBV5-1 and TRBJ2-5; 7 positions match TRBD2. This CDR3 has 12 residues. With V trimmed by 5 bases and J by 6 bases, 4 bases remained unmatched. The germline gives CDR1 SGHRS, CDR2 YFSETQ. In nucleotides, the CDR3 is TGCGCCAGCAGTCCGGGGGGACAGACCCAGTACTTC. Amino acids: CASSPGGQTQYF.